This TCR beta chain was sequenced for a study of OX40 agonist ivuxolimab in advanced cancers. Study-wide background: Prior checkpoint blockade (anti-PD-1, anti-PD-L1 or anti-CTLA-4) was permitted; under 50% had it. The study reported partial responses in three patients: one hepatocellular carcinoma, two cutaneous melanoma. Regarding the study as a whole: Clonal expansion was seen in CD4+ and CD8+ blood T cells by week 6 at 0.1 to 3.0 mg/kg.

This CDR3 is built from 13 residues. Looked up from germline, CDR1 is SNHLY and CDR2 is FYNNEI. V lost 8 bases to trimming and J lost 5 bases; unmatched junction nucleotides: 4. Blood draws occurred at baseline, cycle 4 day 1, and cycle 7 day 1. Sequenced by immunoSEQ multiplex PCR; TCRdb stores in-frame clones only, minus some. Of 68,000 or so clones listed, approximately 90% are singletons. On this clone: Its antigen is unidentified.

The chain uses TRBV2 and TRBJ2-5; 11 bases line up with TRBD1. Here the sequenced sample was CD4+ or CD8+ T cells sorted from blood, taken in a trial of the OX40 agonist ivuxolimab. The receptor was derived from an adult with an advanced solid tumor such as melanoma, head and neck, liver or kidney cancer. CDR3 coding DNA: TGTGCCAGCCTGGGACAGGGGGGGGAGACCCAGTACTTC. Its translation: CASLGQGGETQYF. Full variable domain (rest looked up from reference TRBV2 and TRBJ2-5): EPEVTQTPSHQVTQMGQEVILRCVPISNHLYFYWYRQILGQKVEFLVSFYNNEISEKSEIFDDQFSVERPDGSNFTLKIRSTKLEDSAMYFCASLGQGGETQYFGPGTRLLVL.